The T cell receptor beta chain under discussion was sequenced for a study of T cells expressing NK-cell markers (dated by TCRdb to the early 2020s). A note on the overall study: TCR beta-chain repertoires were profiled in sorted CD3+CD56+NKG2C+, CD3+CD56+NKG2C- and CD3+CD56-NKG2C+ T-cell subsets from several donors. Randomly selected healthy volunteers, three men and five women, were used as the eight sequenced donors. Of the eight sequenced donors, seven were found to be HCMV-seropositive and one was found to be HCMV-seronegative. Libraries were sequenced as 2 x 150 bp reads on Illumina HiSeq 2000/2500, MiSeq or NextSeq. Overall results and qualifications from the work: Those dominant clonotypes were again the most abundant among CD3+CD56-NKG2C+ cells in a handful of donors, at about 28.3-65%. In several donors, the dominant CD3+CD56+NKG2C+ clonotypes were found to rank among the top 10 CD8+ clonotypes and to make up 1.0-7.0% of CD8+ T cells. It remained unclear whether the expanded NKG2C-expressing T cell clones were specific for HCMV antigens.

Sequencing relied on an Illumina HiSeq 2000. TCR beta cDNA libraries were made by 5'RACE template switching that added a universal primer site and unique molecular identifiers. Synthesis of cDNA was primed from the TCR beta constant segment and was followed by two consecutive PCR amplification steps. As for how the authors treated the data: MIGEC was used to demultiplex reads and group the reads by UMI, and MiTCR was used to assemble and quantify clonotypes. To exclude erroneous sequences, only TCR cDNA sequences supported by at least two reads were retained. The tcR package was used for downstream repertoire analysis, and clonotypes were matched across fractions by CDR3 nucleotide sequence plus V segment. VDJmatch was used to annotate antigen specificity against VDJdb, with one amino acid substitution in CDR3 allowed. TCRdb reprocessed the raw reads; every CDR3 protein sequence is a single record, and DNA is not supplied. TCRdb, not the authors, supplied the V and J calls. The table of this sample itemizes about 390,000 distinct CDR3 sequences. The biggest ten clones account for roughly a tenth of the sample.

For this clonotype: Its target antigen remains unknown.

From the cysteine up to the phenylalanine, the CDR3 has a length of 16 residues. DNA was not recorded. From the germline V gene, CDR1 is SGHVS and CDR2 is FQNEAQ. HCMV-specific IgG was detected in serum with a commercial ELISA kit to determine HCMV serostatus. Ficoll density gradient centrifugation was used to isolate peripheral blood mononuclear cells from blood. The sequence came from a woman aged 50 to 60 in good health. Donor details come from another sample of the same person, matched by shared clones. The specimen sequenced was blood T cells: a sorted CD56 or NKG2C T cell subset, CD4+ or CD8+ T cells, or bulk PBMC T cells (not recorded which). The V and J segments used are TRBV7-8 and TRBJ2-1; absent DNA, TCRdb's TRBD2 call cannot be checked. CDR3 loop: CASSSLTSGRGNEQFF.